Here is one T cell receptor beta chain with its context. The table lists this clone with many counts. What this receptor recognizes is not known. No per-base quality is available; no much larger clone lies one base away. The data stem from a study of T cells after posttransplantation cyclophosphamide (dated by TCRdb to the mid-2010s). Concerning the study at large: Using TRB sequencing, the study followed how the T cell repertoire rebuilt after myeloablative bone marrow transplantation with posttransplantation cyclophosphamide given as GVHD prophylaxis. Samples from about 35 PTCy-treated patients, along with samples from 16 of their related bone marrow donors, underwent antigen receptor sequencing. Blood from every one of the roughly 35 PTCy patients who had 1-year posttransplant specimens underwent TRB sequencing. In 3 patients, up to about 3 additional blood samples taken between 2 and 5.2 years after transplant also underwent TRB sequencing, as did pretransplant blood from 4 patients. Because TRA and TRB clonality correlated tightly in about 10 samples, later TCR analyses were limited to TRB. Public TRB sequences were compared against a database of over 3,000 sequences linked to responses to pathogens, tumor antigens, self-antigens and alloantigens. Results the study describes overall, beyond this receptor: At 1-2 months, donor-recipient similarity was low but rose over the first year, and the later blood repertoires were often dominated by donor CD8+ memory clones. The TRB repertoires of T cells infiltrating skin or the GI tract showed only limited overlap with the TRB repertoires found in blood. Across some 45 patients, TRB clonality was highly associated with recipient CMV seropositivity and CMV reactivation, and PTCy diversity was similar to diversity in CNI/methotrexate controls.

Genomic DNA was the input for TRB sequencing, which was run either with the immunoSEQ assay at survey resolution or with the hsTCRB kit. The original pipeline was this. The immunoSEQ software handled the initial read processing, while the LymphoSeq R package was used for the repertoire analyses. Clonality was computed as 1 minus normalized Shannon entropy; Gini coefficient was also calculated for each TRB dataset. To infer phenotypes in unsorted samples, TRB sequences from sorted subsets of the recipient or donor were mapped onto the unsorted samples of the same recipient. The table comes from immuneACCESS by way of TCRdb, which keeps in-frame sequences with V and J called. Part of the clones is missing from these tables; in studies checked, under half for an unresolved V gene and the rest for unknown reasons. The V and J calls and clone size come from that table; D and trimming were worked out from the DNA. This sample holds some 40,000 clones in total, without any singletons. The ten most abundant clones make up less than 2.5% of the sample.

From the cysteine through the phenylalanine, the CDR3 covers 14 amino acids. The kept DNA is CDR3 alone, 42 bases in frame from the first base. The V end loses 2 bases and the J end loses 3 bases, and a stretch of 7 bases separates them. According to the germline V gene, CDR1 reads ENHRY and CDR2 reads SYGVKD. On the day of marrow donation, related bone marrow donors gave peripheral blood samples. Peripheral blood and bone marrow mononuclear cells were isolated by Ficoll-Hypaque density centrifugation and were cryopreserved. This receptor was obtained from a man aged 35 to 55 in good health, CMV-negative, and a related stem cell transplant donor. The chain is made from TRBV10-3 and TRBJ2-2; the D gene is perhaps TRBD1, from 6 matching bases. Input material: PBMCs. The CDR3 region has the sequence CAISENRDTGELFF. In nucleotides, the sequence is TGTGCCATCAGTGAGAACAGGGACACCGGGGAGCTGTTTTTT.